This TCR beta chain was recovered during a study of shared T cell receptors in the human thymus. Germline V gene lookup returns CDR1 MNHNS and CDR2 SASEGT. This CDR3 region has 16 residues. V lost 3 bases and J 3 bases, leaving 18 bases between the germline ends. Clones were read by immunoSEQ multiplex PCR, and TCRdb kept only the in-frame ones, dropping some. The sample consists of around 340,000 clones, approximately 95% of them appearing once. The chain carries TRBV6-1 and TRBJ2-7; possibly TRBD2 for D (5 bases). This clonotype was obtained from a human donor. The sample taken for sequencing was thymocytes. CDR3 protein: CASSDEWESAFYEQYF. In DNA, the CDR3 is TGTGCCAGCAGTGATGAGTGGGAGTCCGCTTTCTACGAGCAGTACTTC.